This entry is about one T cell receptor (beta chain). Its specificity is unknown. RNA transcripts were the template for amplifying TCR beta CDR3 regions. Researchers ran a first-round RT-PCR on the TCR CDR3 using the HTBI primer set. Using its own MiXCR run on the multiplex PCR reads, TCRdb lists one record per CDR3 protein. Of fewer than 750,000 distinct CDR3 sequences listed, around 46% are singletons. This sample is drawn from a study of T cells in Graves' hyperthyroidism and ophthalmopathy. An absence of ophthalmopathy progression within 18 months meant stable Graves' hyperthyroidism. Study-wide points: Most expanded thyroid clonotypes above 0.001 also appeared in blood.

Trimming removed 2 bases from V and 5 bases from J, with 7 bases in between. The CDR3 runs to 12 residues. CDR1 is SGHDN and CDR2 is FVKESK in the germline V gene. The chain has TRBV14 and TRBJ2-7; possible D gene TRBD1, 6 bases. The receptor was derived from a woman under 30 with Graves' hyperthyroidism. The specimen sequenced was peripheral blood or thyroid tissue (not recorded which). CDR3 protein: CASSQWTDEQYF. The CDR3 coding sequence is TGTGCCAGCAGCCAATGGACAGACGAGCAGTACTTC. The full variable domain, its missing parts supplied by reference TRBV14 and TRBJ2-7, is EAGVTQFPSHSVIEKGQTVTLRCDPISGHDNLYWYRRVMGKEIKFLLHFVKESKQDESGMPNNRFLAERTGGTYSTLKVQPAELEDSGVYFCASSQWTDEQYFGPGTRLTVT.